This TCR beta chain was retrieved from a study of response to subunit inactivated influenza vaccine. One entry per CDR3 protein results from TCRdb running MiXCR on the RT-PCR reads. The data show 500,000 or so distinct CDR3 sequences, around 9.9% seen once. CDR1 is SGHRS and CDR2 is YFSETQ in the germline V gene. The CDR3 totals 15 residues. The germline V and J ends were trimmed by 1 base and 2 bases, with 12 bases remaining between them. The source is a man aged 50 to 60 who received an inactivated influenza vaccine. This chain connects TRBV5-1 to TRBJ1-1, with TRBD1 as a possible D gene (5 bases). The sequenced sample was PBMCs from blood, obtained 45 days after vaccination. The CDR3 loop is CASSLSIRGNTEAFF. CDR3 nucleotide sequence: TGCGCCAGCAGCTTGAGTATTCGGGGCAACACTGAAGCTTTCTTT.